This record covers a single T cell receptor (beta chain). When the RNA was reverse transcribed, random hexamers were used with an input of roughly 0.5 to 1 ug. TCRdb analysed the immunoSEQ multiplex PCR reads with MiXCR anew, one entry per CDR3 protein. The table lists about 120,000 distinct CDR3 sequences, 85% to 95% of them singletons. Trimming shortened V by 7 bases and J by 0 bases, and 10 bases separated the two germline ends. The germline CDR1 and CDR2 sequences are MNHEY and SVGEGT. The CDR3 sequence is 14 residues long. This record comes from a study of CD8 T cells in Susac syndrome. The sample taken for sequencing was CD8+ T cells from PBMCs. The receptor was isolated from a human donor in good health. The chain joins TRBV6-2 or TRBV6-3 to TRBJ2-1; maybe TRBD2 (6 bases). Written as DNA, the CDR3 is TGTGCCAGCACCCGGGGGAGCTCCTACAATGAGCAGTTCTTC. Translating gives CASTRGSSYNEQFF.